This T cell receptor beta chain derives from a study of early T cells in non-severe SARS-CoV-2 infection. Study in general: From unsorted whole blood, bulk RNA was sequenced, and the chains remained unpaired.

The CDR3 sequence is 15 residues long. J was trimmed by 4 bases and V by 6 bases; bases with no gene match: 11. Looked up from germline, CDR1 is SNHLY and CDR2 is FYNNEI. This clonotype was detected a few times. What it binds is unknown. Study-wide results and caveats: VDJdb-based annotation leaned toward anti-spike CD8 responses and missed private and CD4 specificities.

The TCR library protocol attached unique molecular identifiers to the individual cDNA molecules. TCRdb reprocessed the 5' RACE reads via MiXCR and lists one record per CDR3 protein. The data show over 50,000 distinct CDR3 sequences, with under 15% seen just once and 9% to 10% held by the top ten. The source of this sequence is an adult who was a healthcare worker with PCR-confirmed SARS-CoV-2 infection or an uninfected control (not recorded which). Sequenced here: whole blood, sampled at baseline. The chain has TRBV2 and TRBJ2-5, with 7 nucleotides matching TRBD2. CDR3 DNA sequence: TGTGCCAGCAGCCCATGGGGCGGGAGTGGAGAGACCCAGTACTTC. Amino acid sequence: CASSPWGGSGETQYF. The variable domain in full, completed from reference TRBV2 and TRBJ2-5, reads EPEVTQTPSHQVTQMGQEVILRCVPISNHLYFYWYRQILGQKVEFLVSFYNNEISEKSEIFDDQFSVERPDGSNFTLKIRSTKLEDSAMYFCASSPWGGSGETQYFGPGTRLLVL.